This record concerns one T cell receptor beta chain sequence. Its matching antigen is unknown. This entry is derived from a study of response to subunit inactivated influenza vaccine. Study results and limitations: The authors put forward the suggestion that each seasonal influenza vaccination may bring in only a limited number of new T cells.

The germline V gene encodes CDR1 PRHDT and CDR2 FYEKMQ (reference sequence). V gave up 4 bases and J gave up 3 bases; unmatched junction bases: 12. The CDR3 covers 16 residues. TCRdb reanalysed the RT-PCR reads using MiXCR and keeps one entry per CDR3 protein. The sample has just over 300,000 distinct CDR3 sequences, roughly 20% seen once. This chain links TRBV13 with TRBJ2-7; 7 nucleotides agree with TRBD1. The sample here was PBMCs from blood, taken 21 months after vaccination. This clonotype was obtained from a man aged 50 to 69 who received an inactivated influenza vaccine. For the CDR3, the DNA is TGTGCCAGCAGCTCAGGAGTCGCAGGGGGTAGCTACGAGCAGTACTTC. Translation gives CASSSGVAGGSYEQYF.